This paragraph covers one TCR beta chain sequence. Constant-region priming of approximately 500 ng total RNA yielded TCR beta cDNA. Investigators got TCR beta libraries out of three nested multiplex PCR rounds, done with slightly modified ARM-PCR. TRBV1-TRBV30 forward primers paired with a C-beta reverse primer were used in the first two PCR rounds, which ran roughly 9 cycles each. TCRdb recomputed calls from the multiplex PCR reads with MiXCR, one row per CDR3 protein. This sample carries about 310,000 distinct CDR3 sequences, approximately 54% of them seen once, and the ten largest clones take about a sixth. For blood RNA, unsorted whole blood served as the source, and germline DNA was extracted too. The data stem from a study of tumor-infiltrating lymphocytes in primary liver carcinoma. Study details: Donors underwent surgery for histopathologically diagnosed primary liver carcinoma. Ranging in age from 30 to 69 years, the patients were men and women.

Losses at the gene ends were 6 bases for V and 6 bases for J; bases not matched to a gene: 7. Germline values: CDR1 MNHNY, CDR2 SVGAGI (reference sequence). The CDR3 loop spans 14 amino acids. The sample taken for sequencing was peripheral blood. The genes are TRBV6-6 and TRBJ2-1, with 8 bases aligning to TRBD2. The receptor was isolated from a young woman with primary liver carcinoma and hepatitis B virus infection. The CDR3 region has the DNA TGTGCCAGCAGCCCGTACGGGACTAGCAATGAGCAGTTCTTC. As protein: CASSPYGTSNEQFF.